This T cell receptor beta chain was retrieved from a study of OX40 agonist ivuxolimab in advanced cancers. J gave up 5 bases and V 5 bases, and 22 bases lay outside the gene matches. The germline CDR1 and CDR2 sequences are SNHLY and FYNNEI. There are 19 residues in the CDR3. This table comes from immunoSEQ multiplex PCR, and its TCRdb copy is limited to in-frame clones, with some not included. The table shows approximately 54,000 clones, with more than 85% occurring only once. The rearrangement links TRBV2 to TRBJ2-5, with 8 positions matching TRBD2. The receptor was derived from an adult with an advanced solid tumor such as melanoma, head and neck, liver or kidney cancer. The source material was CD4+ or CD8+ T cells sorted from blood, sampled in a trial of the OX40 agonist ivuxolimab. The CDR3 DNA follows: TGTGCCAGCAGTCGTCATCTAATAGGGGCGGGAGGAGGAGTTGAGACCCAGTACTTC. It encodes CASSRHLIGAGGGVETQYF.